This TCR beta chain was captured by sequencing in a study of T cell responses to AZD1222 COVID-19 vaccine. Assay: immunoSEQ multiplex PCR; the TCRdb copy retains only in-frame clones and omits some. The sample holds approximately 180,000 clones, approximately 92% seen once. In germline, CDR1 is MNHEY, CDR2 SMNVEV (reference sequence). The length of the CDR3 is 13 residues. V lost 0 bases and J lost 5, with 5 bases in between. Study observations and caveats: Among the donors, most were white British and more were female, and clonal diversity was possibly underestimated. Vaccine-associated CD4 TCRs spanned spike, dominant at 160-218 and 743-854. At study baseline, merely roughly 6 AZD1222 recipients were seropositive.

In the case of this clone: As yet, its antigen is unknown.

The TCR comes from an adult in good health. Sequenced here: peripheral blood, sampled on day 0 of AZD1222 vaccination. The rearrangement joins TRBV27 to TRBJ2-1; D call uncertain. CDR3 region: CASSLSADNEQFF. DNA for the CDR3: TGTGCCAGCAGTTTATCAGCAGACAATGAGCAGTTCTTC.